The next 16 T cell receptor beta chains were all read from a single sample in a study of T cell responses to AZD1222 COVID-19 vaccine. Clones were sequenced by immunoSEQ multiplex PCR, and TCRdb holds only the in-frame ones, with some missing. The sample carries around 150,000 clones, about nine tenths recorded once. The sequences come from peripheral blood, collected on day 0 of AZD1222 vaccination. These receptor sequences come from an adult in good health.

This clone was observed a single time. V is TRBV13 and J is TRBJ2-3; 9 bases fit TRBD2. CDR1 is PRHDT, CDR2 FYEKMQ, per germline (reference sequence). The CDR3 extends over 13 amino acids. With V trimmed by 5 bases and J by 6 bases, 3 bases remained unmatched. The CDR3 region has the DNA TGTGCCAGCAGCCGACTAGCGGTCGATACGCAGTATTTT. Its protein is CASSRLAVDTQYF. The variable domain in full, completed from reference TRBV13 and TRBJ2-3, reads AAGVIQSPRHLIKEKRETATLKCYPIPRHDTVYWYQQGPGQDPQFLISFYEKMQSDKGSIPDRFSAQQFSDYHSELNMSSLELGDSALYFCASSRLAVDTQYFGPGTRLTVL.

The V and J genes are TRBV14 and TRBJ2-7, with D unresolved. Looked up from germline, CDR1 is SGHDN and CDR2 is FVKESK. V was pared by 4 bases and J by 2 bases, with 12 bases between. The CDR3 has 14 amino acids. The CDR3 DNA reads as TGTGCCAGCAGCCGTAATTTTAGCACCTACGAGCAGTACTTC. Translation gives CASSRNFSTYEQYF.

The count of this clone is one. V and J are TRBV4-1 and TRBJ1-1; a weak D match, TRBD1 (5 bases). Trimming pared 1 base from V and 6 bases from J, leaving 15 bases between. CDR3 length equals 15 residues. CDR1 MGHRA and CDR2 YSYEKL come from the germline V gene. DNA for the CDR3: TGCGCCAGCAGCCAAGCGTTAGGGGTCATCTCTGAAGCTTTCTTT. It yields the protein CASSQALGVISEAFF.

The rearrangement uses TRBV2 and TRBJ2-3; D may match TRBD1 or TRBD2 (7 bases each). V shed 6 bases and J shed 4 bases, with 20 bases lying between them. This CDR3 contains 16 residues. The V gene's germline CDR1 is SNHLY and CDR2 FYNNEI. The CDR3 region is CASRTTGEGGPDTQYF. The CDR3 DNA is TGTGCCAGCAGGACAACAGGGGAGGGTGGCCCAGATACGCAGTATTTT.

Only a few counts were recorded for this clone. The chain recombines TRBV6-4 with TRBJ2-2; D possibly corresponds to TRBD1 (5 bases). Per germline, CDR1 MRHNA and CDR2 SNTAGT. V gave up 4 bases and J gave up 2 bases, with 5 bases separating them. The CDR3 spans 13 residues. The CDR3 region is CASSGTNTGELFF. The CDR3 DNA follows: TGTGCCAGCAGTGGGACAAACACCGGGGAGCTGTTTTTT.

The chain has TRBV19 and TRBJ2-1; TRBD2 agrees at 9 bases. Trimming cost V 6 bases and J 9 bases; bases outside gene matches: 12. There are 15 residues in the CDR3. Germline CDR1 is LNHDA and CDR2 is SQIVND (reference sequence). CDR3 amino acids: CASRASGNGGGEQFF. CDR3 nucleotides: TGTGCCAGTAGGGCTAGCGGGAATGGTGGAGGTGAGCAGTTCTTC.

In this sample, this clone turned up a few times. J is TRBJ1-3 and V is TRBV6-5; D is undetermined. This CDR3 spans 13 amino acids. CDR1 is MNHEY and CDR2 is SVGAGI in the germline V gene. V lost 6 bases and J lost 4, with 10 bases in between. For the CDR3, the DNA is TGTGCCAGCAGCCTCCTAGGGGGAAACACCATATATTTT. It specifies CASSLLGGNTIYF.

The chain joins TRBV2 to TRBJ2-1; D may correspond to TRBD1 or TRBD2 (7 bases each). There are 15 residues in the CDR3. The V and J ends lost 6 bases and 3 bases respectively, with 15 bases between them. Germline V gene data show CDR1 as SNHLY and CDR2 as FYNNEI. The CDR3 DNA reads TGTGCCAGCAGCAACAGGGGAGGGGGCTACAATGAGCAGTTCTTC. Protein product: CASSNRGGGYNEQFF.

This sequence joins TRBV13 and TRBJ2-1; D is perhaps TRBD2 (5 bases). This CDR3 is built from 15 residues. V shed 6 bases and J shed 0 bases, with 12 bases lying between them. CDR1 is PRHDT, CDR2 FYEKMQ, per germline (reference sequence). The CDR3: CASRSDFSSYNEQFF. The CDR3 DNA is TGTGCCAGCAGGTCGGACTTTTCCTCCTACAATGAGCAGTTCTTC.

The gene calls are TRBV7-8 and TRBJ1-6, with 7 bases fitting TRBD1. Germline loops: CDR1 SGHVS, CDR2 FQNEAQ. This CDR3 is built from 13 residues. After removal of 4 bases from V and 9 bases from J, the junction contained 3 bases not matched to a gene. The CDR3 DNA reads as TGTGCCAGCAGCTCAGGGACAGCTTCACCCCTCCACTTT. Translated: CASSSGTASPLHF. Filled out from reference TRBV7-8 and TRBJ1-6, the complete variable domain reads GAGVSQSPRYKVAKRGQDVALRCDPISGHVSLFWYQQALGQGPEFLTYFQNEAQLDKSGLPSDRFFAERPEGSVSTLKIQRTQQEDSAVYLCASSSGTASPLHFGNGTRLTVT.

The J gene is TRBJ1-1, the V gene TRBV2; D gene uncertain. V lost 2 bases to trimming and J lost 4 bases, with 8 bases between them. CDR1 SNHLY and CDR2 FYNNEI come from the germline V gene. The length of the CDR3 is 13 residues. The DNA of the CDR3 is TGTGCCAGCAGTGAAAGACTGGGCACTGAAGCTTTCTTT. Its protein is CASSERLGTEAFF.

A few counts support this clone. J is TRBJ2-2 and V is TRBV27; D tentatively fits TRBD1 or TRBD2 (5 bases each). The CDR3 covers 18 residues. V lost 6 bases to trimming and J lost 7 bases, with 27 bases between them. Germline-derived CDR1 and CDR2 are MNHEY and SMNVEV (reference sequence). The CDR3 bases are TGTGCCAGCAGGAGGAGTTTAGCGTCGGGTGGGGCTAGCGGGGAGCTGTTTTTT. It codes for CASRRSLASGGASGELFF.

The chain joins TRBV5-6 to TRBJ2-7; D possibly uses TRBD1 or TRBD2 (5 bases each). Per germline, CDR1 SGHDT and CDR2 YYEEEE. The CDR3 covers 15 residues. V lost 4 bases to trimming and J lost 3 bases, with 17 bases between them. The CDR3 DNA reads as TGTGCCAGCAGCCCGCTGGGACCGCGAAACTACGAGCAGTACTTC. Translation gives CASSPLGPRNYEQYF.

This sequence joins TRBV9 and TRBJ1-2; D is possibly TRBD1 (6 bases). There are 15 residues in the CDR3. V lost 0 bases, J lost 1 base, and 10 bases lay in between. Germline lookup yields CDR1 SGDLS and CDR2 YYNGEE. The CDR3 here is CASSVEGGFNYGYTF. DNA for the CDR3: TGTGCCAGCAGCGTAGAGGGGGGCTTTAACTATGGCTACACCTTC.

V and J are TRBV2 and TRBJ2-5; 12 bases are a match to TRBD1. The trim removed 7 bases at V and 5 bases at J, leaving 11 bases unmatched. This CDR3 region has 16 residues. The germline V gene encodes CDR1 SNHLY and CDR2 FYNNEI. CDR3 nucleotide sequence: TGTGCCAGCATTGACCGGGACAGGGGGCGCAGGGAGACCCAGTACTTC. Amino acid sequence: CASIDRDRGRRETQYF.

V is TRBV2 and J is TRBJ2-7; 8 bases are a match to TRBD1. V shed 4 bases, J shed 2 bases, and the junction held 7 bases outside the gene matches. The CDR3 sequence is 15 residues long. Germline loops: CDR1 SNHLY, CDR2 FYNNEI. CDR3 DNA: TGTGCCAGCAGTGCGATACGGACAGGGCCCTACGAGCAGTACTTC. Encoded protein: CASSAIRTGPYEQYF.